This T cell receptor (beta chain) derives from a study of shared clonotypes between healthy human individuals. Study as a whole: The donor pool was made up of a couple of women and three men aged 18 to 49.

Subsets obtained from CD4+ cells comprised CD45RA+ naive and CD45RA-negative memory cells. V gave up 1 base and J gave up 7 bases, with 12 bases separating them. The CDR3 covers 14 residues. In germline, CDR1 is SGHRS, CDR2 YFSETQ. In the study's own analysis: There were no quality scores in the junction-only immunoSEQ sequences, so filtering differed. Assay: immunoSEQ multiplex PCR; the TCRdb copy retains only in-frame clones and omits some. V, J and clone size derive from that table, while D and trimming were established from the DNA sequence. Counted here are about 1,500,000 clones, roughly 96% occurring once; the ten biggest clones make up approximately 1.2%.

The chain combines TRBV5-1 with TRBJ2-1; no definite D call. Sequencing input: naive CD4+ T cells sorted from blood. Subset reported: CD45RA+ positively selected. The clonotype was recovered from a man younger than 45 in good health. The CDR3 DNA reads TGCGCCAGCAGCTTGAAGGTTACGGCTAATGAGCAGTTCTTC. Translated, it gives CASSLKVTANEQFF.